The source of this TCR beta chain is a study of blood T cell repertoires in COVID-19 (TCRdb year 2020). Study-wide context: Samples covering the acute and convalescent phases of COVID-19 were provided by collaborators in the United States, Italy and Spain. The dataset comprised deeply sampled blood TCRbeta repertoires from subjects exposed to, actively infected with, or recovered from COVID-19. The material from the prospective study consisted of cDNA or gDNA derived from T cells, B-cell-depleted T cells, or PBMCs. The repertoires were released in a freely available public database meant as a resource for research on the immune response to SARS-CoV-2. Where HLA class I and class II types were available, the types were taken from metadata supplied by the sample provider, not from assay-based typing. Sample metadata almost always included a de-identified subject ID, COVID-19 status, age in years and sex. The samples were drawn from the first 160 participants of the ongoing ImmuneRACE study and from about 1,200 subjects provided by 6 global collaborators. Overall results and qualifications from the work: How much clinical and demographic metadata was included differed by source and by participant, and the metadata was provided uncurated.

TCRbeta CDR3 regions were amplified from genomic DNA using the immunoSEQ Assay, a bias-controlled multiplex PCR. On the study's bioinformatics: The number of nucleated cells in each sample was estimated from the amplification of reference gene primers within the assay. Sequence reads were collapsed and filtered to measure the absolute abundance of every unique TCRbeta CDR3 rearrangement. For each sample, productive Simpson clonality was calculated by taking the square root of Simpson's diversity index across productive rearrangements. TCRdb limited this immuneACCESS table to in-frame rearrangements with V and J called. A share of clones is missing; checked studies link under half to unresolved V genes, and the rest is unexplained. Clone size and the V and J calls come from that table; the DNA yielded D and trimming. The sample table shows some 11,000 clones, and 70% to 90% are seen once. Of the sample, approximately 12% is held by the ten largest clones.

As for this clone: What this receptor recognizes is not known. The input lacks base qualities; no much larger clone sits a single base away.

Germline trimming amounts to 5 bases on V and 0 bases on J, with 8 as the count of junction bases outside the gene matches. Including the terminal cysteine and phenylalanine, the CDR3 comprises 18 residues. Only the CDR3 DNA stays, 54 bases, in frame from base 1. CDR1 is given as LNHDA and CDR2 as SQIVND, both from the germline V gene (reference sequence). Collaborating institutions collected whole blood in K2EDTA tubes following their own protocols. For TCRbeta analysis, collaborators shipped samples as frozen whole blood, isolated PBMCs, or DNA extracted from either of those sample types. The sample taken for sequencing was peripheral blood. The chain joins TRBV19 to TRBJ2-3; 13 bases in the junction line up with TRBD2. The sequence was obtained from a human donor in a cohort sampled during active COVID-19. DNA sequence: TGTGCCAGTAGTGGGGGACTAGCGGGACATCCTAGCACAGATACGCAGTATTTT. Its protein product is CASSGGLAGHPSTDTQYF.